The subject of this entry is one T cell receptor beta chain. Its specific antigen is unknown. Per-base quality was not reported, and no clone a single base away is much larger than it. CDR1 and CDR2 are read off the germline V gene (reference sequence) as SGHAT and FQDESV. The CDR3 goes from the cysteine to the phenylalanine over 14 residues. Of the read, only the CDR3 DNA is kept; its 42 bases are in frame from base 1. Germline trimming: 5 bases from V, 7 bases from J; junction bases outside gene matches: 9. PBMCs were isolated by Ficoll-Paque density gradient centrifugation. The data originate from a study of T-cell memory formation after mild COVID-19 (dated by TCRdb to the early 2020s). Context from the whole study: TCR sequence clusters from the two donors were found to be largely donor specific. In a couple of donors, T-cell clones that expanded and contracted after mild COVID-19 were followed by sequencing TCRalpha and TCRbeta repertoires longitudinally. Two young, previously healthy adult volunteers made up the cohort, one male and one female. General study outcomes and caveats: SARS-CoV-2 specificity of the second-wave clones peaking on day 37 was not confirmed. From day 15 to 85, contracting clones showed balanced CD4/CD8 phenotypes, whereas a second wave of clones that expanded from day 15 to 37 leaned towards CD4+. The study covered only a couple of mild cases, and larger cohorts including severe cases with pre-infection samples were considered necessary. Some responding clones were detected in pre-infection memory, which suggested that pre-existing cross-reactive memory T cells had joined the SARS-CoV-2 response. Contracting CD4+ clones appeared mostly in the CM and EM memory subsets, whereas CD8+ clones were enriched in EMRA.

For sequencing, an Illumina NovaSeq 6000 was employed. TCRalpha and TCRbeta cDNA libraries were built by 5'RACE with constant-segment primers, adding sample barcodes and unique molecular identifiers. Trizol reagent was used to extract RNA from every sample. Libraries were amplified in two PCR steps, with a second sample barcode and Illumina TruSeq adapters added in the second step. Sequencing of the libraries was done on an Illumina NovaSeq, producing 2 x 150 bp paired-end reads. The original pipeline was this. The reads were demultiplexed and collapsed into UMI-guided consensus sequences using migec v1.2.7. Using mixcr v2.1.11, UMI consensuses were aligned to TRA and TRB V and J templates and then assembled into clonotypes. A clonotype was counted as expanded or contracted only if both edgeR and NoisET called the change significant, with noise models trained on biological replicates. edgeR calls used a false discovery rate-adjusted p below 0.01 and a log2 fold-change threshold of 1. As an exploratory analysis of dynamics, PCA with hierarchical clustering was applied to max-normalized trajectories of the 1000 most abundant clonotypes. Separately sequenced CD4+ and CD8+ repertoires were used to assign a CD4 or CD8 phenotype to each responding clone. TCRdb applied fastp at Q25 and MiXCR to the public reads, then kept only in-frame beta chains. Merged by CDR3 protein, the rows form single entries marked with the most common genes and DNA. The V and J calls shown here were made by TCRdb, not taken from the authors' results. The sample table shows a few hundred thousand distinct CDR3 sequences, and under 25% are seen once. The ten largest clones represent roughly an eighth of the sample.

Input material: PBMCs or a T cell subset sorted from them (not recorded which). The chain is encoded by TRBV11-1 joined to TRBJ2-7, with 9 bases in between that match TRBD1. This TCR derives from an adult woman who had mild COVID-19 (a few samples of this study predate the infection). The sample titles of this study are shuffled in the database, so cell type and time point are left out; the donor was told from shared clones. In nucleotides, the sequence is TGTGCCAGCAGCAACTACAGGGGGCTCAGGGAGCAGTACTTC. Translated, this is CASSNYRGLREQYF.